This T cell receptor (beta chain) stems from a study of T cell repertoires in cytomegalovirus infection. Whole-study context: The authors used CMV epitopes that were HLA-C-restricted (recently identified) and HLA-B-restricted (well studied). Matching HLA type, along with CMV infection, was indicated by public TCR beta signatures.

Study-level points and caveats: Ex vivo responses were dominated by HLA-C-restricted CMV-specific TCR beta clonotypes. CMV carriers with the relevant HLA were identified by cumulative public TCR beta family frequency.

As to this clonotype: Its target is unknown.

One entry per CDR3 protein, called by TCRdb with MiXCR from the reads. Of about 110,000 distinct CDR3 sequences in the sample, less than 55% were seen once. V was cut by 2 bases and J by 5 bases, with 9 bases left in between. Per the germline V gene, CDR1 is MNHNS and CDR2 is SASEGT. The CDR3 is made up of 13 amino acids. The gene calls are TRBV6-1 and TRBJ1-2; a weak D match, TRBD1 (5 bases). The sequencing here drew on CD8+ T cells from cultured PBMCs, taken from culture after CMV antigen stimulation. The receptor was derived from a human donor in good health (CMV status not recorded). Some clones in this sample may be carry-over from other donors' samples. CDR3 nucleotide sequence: TGTGCCAGCAGTGAAATTCAGGGTTATGGCTACACCTTC. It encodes CASSEIQGYGYTF.